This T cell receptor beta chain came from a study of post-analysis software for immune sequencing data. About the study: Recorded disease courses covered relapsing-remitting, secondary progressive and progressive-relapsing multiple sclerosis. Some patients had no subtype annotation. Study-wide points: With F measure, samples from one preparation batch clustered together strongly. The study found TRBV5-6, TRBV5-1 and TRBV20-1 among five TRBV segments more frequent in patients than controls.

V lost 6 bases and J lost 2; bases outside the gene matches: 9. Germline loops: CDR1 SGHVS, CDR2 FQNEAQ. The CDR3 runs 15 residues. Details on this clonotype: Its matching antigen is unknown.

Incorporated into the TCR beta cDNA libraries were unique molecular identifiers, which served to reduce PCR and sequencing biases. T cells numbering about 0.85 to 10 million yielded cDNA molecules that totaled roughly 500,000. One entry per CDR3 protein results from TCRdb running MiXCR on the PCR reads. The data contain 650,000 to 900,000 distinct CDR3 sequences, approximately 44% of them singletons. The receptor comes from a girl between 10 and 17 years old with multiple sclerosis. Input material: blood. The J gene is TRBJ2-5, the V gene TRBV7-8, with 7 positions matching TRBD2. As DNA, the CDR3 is TGTGCCAGCAGGGCGGGGCTAGCGGAGCAAGAGACCCAGTACTTC. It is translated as CASRAGLAEQETQYF. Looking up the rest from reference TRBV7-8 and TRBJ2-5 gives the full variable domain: GAGVSQSPRYKVAKRGQDVALRCDPISGHVSLFWYQQALGQGPEFLTYFQNEAQLDKSGLPSDRFFAERPEGSVSTLKIQRTQQEDSAVYLCASRAGLAEQETQYFGPGTRLLVL.